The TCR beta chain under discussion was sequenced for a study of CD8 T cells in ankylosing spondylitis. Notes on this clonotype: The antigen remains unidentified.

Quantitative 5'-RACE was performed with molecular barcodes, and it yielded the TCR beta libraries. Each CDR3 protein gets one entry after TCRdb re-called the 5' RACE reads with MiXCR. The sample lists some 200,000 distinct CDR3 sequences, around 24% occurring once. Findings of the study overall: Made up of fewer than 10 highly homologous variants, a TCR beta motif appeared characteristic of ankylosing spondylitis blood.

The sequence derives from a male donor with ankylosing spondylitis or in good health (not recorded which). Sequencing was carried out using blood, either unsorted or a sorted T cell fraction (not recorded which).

The CDR3 bases are TGTGCCAGCAGCTTGGGGGGAAACAGAGATCAGCCCCAGCATTTT. Translation: CASSLGGNRDQPQHF. This sequence joins TRBV5-5 and TRBJ1-5; no reliable D call. This CDR3 region has 15 residues. V was shortened by 0 bases and J by 5 bases, with 12 bases between the two germline ends. Germline V gives CDR1 SGHKS, CDR2 YYEKEE (reference sequence).